Below are 28 T cell receptor beta chains sequenced from a single sample in a study of long-term antiretroviral therapy in people with HIV. Version v3.0 of the immunoSEQ assay was performed at survey level. This table comes from immunoSEQ multiplex PCR, and its TCRdb copy is limited to in-frame clones, with some not included. The sample records 20,000 to 25,000 clones, less than 85% being singletons. The material sequenced was unsorted PBMCs, taken less than 1.8 years before starting antiretroviral therapy. Every receptor here comes from a woman aged 40 to 50 with HIV.

This sequence joins TRBV7-9 and TRBJ2-2; tentatively, D is TRBD2 (7 bases). CDR3 length equals 14 residues. The V end was cut by 11 bases, the J end by 2 bases, with 15 bases between. Looked up from germline, CDR1 is SEHNR and CDR2 is FQNEAQ (reference sequence). In nucleotides, the CDR3 is TGTGCCGGGGGGGGCGGAGTAAACACCGGGGAGCTGTTTTTT. It translates to CAGGGGVNTGELFF. Combining the CDR3 with reference TRBV7-9 and TRBJ2-2 gives the whole variable domain DTGVSQNPRHKITKRGQNVTFRCDPISEHNRLYWYRQTLGQGPEFLTYFQNEAQLEKSRLLSDRFSAERPKGSFSTLEIQRTEQGDSAMYLCAGGGGVNTGELFFGEGSRLTVL.

This chain uses TRBV11-3 with TRBJ1-5, with unresolved D. From germline, CDR1 is SGHNT and CDR2 YENEEA. This CDR3 region has 13 residues. V gave up 3 bases and J gave up 7 bases, with 10 bases separating them. CDR3 region: CASSFLAGQPQHF. As DNA, the CDR3 is TGTGCCAGCAGCTTTCTGGCGGGCCAGCCCCAGCATTTT.

The chain uses TRBV6-6 and TRBJ1-1, with 8 positions matching TRBD1. Trimming at V came to 5 bases and at J to 7 bases, leaving 6 bases not matched to a gene. Germline V lookup: CDR1 MNHNY, CDR2 SVGAGI (reference sequence). This CDR3 spans 13 amino acids. The CDR3 coding sequence is TGTGCCAGCAGTCAAGGACAGGGTGGTGAAGCTTTCTTT. Protein: CASSQGQGGEAFF.

The chain recombines TRBV7-8 with TRBJ1-1; no clear D. V lost 1 base, J lost 8 bases, and 14 bases lay in between. Germline loops: CDR1 SGHVS, CDR2 FQNEAQ. The CDR3 totals 14 residues. CDR3 residues: CASSLVIGQSEAFF. The CDR3 nucleotides are TGTGCCAGCAGCTTAGTAATCGGCCAGTCGGAAGCTTTCTTT. Together with reference TRBV7-8 and TRBJ1-1, the CDR3 gives the full variable domain: GAGVSQSPRYKVAKRGQDVALRCDPISGHVSLFWYQQALGQGPEFLTYFQNEAQLDKSGLPSDRFFAERPEGSVSTLKIQRTQQEDSAVYLCASSLVIGQSEAFFGQGTRLTVV.

This chain links TRBV5-4 with TRBJ2-6; D is ambiguous. Looked up from germline, CDR1 is SGHNT and CDR2 is YYREEE (reference sequence). Trimming took 2 bases from V and 1 from J, leaving 7 bases between them. This CDR3 is built from 15 residues. This CDR3 reads CASSFPNSGANVLTF. The CDR3, as DNA: TGTGCCAGCAGCTTCCCCAATTCTGGGGCCAACGTCCTGACTTTC. The full variable domain, with the rest looked up from reference TRBV5-4 and TRBJ2-6, is ETGVTQSPTHLIKTRGQQVTLRCSSQSGHNTVSWYQQALGQGPQFIFQYYREEENGRGNFPPRFSGLQFPNYSSELNVNALELDDSALYLCASSFPNSGANVLTFGAGSRLTVL.

V is TRBV12-5 and J is TRBJ2-5; weak D call: TRBD2 (6 bases). The germline V gene has CDR1 LGHNT and CDR2 FRNRAP. V was clipped by 3 bases and J by 5 bases, with 10 bases between them. The CDR3 spans 13 residues. CDR3 sequence (DNA): TGTGCTAGTGGTTTCGGGGGTGGGGAGACCCAGTACTTC. It codes for CASGFGGGETQYF.

J is TRBJ2-7 and V is TRBV19; 8 nucleotides line up with TRBD2. The V and J ends lost 6 bases and 11 bases, in that order; junction bases with no gene match: 12. Germline V CDR1 and CDR2: LNHDA, SQIVND (reference sequence). The CDR3 loop spans 13 amino acids. Here the CDR3 reads CASSISPGGVKYF. CDR3 sequence (DNA): TGTGCCAGTAGCATAAGCCCCGGGGGGGTGAAGTACTTC.

This sequence joins TRBV5-4 and TRBJ2-7, with 11 bases aligning to TRBD2. This CDR3 comprises 15 residues. V was pared by 3 bases and J by 5 bases, with 7 bases of the junction left unmatched. From germline, CDR1 is SGHNT and CDR2 YYREEE (reference sequence). As DNA, the CDR3 is TGTGCCAGCAGCTGGGGGGCTAGCGGGGGGAACGAGCAGTACTTC. This translates into CASSWGASGGNEQYF.

The V gene is TRBV18, the J gene TRBJ1-1; D gene ambiguous. V was trimmed by 3 bases and J by 1 base, leaving 6 bases between them. The CDR3 covers 13 residues. Germline CDR1 reads KGHSH; CDR2 reads LQKENI. CDR3 nucleotides: TGTGCCAGCTCACCCGGCTGGAACACTGAAGCTTTCTTT. Translating gives CASSPGWNTEAFF.

The V call is TRBV7-2, the J call TRBJ1-3; weak D call: TRBD1 (5 bases). This CDR3 contains 16 residues. Germline CDR1 reads SGHTA; CDR2 reads FQGNSA. The V end was cut by 4 bases, the J end by 0 bases, with 13 bases between. The CDR3 region is CASSSQTAGSGNTIYF. As DNA, the CDR3 is TGTGCCAGCAGCTCCCAGACAGCTGGCTCTGGAAACACCATATATTTT. The variable domain in full, completed from reference TRBV7-2 and TRBJ1-3, reads GAGVSQSPSNKVTEKGKDVELRCDPISGHTALYWYRQSLGQGLEFLIYFQGNSAPDKSGLPSDRFSAERTGGSVSTLTIQRTQQEDSAVYLCASSSQTAGSGNTIYFGEGSWLTVV.

This chain connects TRBV11-3 to TRBJ1-4, with 9 bases fitting TRBD1. Germline trimming cut 6 bases from V and 8 bases from J; bases unmatched to any gene: 7. CDR3 length: 14 residues. CDR1 SGHNT and CDR2 YENEEA come from the germline V gene. The DNA of the CDR3 is TGTGCCAGCAGTCCTCGGGACAGGGACGAAAAACTGTTTTTT. Translation gives CASSPRDRDEKLFF.

The chain employs TRBV5-5 and TRBJ2-7, with 7 bases matching TRBD2. Per germline, CDR1 SGHKS and CDR2 YYEKEE (reference sequence). Trimming at V came to 1 base and at J to 5 bases, leaving 15 bases not matched to a gene. The CDR3 extends over 17 amino acids. CDR3 sequence: CASSLFQRGGDGDEQYF. The CDR3 nucleotides are TGTGCCAGCAGCTTGTTTCAGAGGGGAGGGGATGGTGACGAGCAGTACTTC. Combining the CDR3 with reference TRBV5-5 and TRBJ2-7 gives the whole variable domain DAGVTQSPTHLIKTRGQQVTLRCSPISGHKSVSWYQQVLGQGPQFIFQYYEKEERGRGNFPDRFSARQFPNYSSELNVNALLLGDSALYLCASSLFQRGGDGDEQYFGPGTRLTVT.

The CDR3 is CASQTRDPSTDTQYF. CDR3 coding DNA: TGTGCCAGCCAGACCCGGGACCCTAGCACAGATACGCAGTATTTT. The chain employs TRBV19 and TRBJ2-3; D is possibly TRBD1 or TRBD2 (5 bases each). CDR1 is LNHDA and CDR2 is SQIVND in the germline V gene (reference sequence). This CDR3 region has 15 residues. V dropped 9 bases and J dropped 0 bases, with 16 bases sitting between them.

The V gene is TRBV4-1, the J gene TRBJ2-3; D gene ambiguous. Germline CDR1 reads MGHRA; CDR2 reads YSYEKL. V lost 0 bases and J lost 2, with 6 bases in between. The CDR3 extends over 14 amino acids. CDR3 region: CASSQEDSTDTQYF. DNA of the CDR3: TGCGCCAGCAGCCAAGAAGACTCCACAGATACGCAGTATTTT.

The J gene is TRBJ2-5, the V gene TRBV11-2, with D unresolved. The ends were cut back, 5 bases at V and 5 bases at J, with 9 bases in the middle. In germline, CDR1 is SGHAT, CDR2 FQNNGV. The CDR3 runs to 12 residues. The CDR3 loop is CASSTNRETQYF. DNA for the CDR3: TGTGCCAGCAGCACCAACCGGGAGACCCAGTACTTC.

V gene TRBV2 combines with J gene TRBJ2-1; 9 nucleotides line up with TRBD2. The length of the CDR3 is 22 residues. Trimming removed 6 bases from V and 3 bases from J; junction bases left unmatched: 27. CDR1 and CDR2 from the germline V gene are SNHLY and FYNNEI. The CDR3 nucleotides read TGTGCCAGCAGAGGACACCAATCCTGGGGTCTCGGTGGCGGGAGGGACTACAATGAGCAGTTCTTC. It encodes CASRGHQSWGLGGGRDYNEQFF.

The V gene is TRBV29-1, the J gene TRBJ2-5; D is unresolved. This CDR3 is built from 13 residues. V lost 1 base, J lost 3 bases, and 9 bases lay in between. The germline CDR1 and CDR2 sequences are SQVTM and ANQGSEA. This chain's CDR3 is CSVEVRREETQYF. CDR3 in DNA: TGCAGCGTTGAAGTGCGCAGAGAAGAGACCCAGTACTTC.

The chain uses TRBV25-1 and TRBJ2-1; unclear D gene. Germline loops: CDR1 MGHDK, CDR2 SYGVNS. V lost 6 bases and J lost 9, with 21 bases in between. CDR3 size: 15 residues. The CDR3 sequence: CASSHRASNLGEQFF. The DNA of the CDR3 is TGTGCCAGCAGCCATCGGGCGTCGAATCTAGGTGAGCAGTTCTTC.

CDR3 sequence (DNA): TGTGCCAGCAGACCGCGAGGAGGGGGCAATGGCTACACCTTC. This encodes CASRPRGGGNGYTF. The V gene is TRBV6-5, the J gene TRBJ1-2; 7 positions match TRBD1. CDR1 is MNHEY and CDR2 is SVGAGI in the germline V gene. This CDR3 region has 14 residues. Trimming at V came to 6 bases and at J to 6 bases, leaving 10 bases not matched to a gene.

V and J are TRBV30 and TRBJ2-5; weak D call: TRBD2 (6 bases). This CDR3 is built from 12 residues. Germline CDR1 reads GTSNPN; CDR2 reads SVGIG (reference sequence). The V end lost 4 bases, the J end lost 5 bases, and 11 bases lay between the germline ends. DNA for the CDR3: TGTGCCTGGATGGAGGGAGGTGAGACCCAGTACTTC. It is translated as CAWMEGGETQYF.

The chain couples TRBV4-3 to TRBJ1-2; TRBD1 might be the D (5 bases). The CDR3 contains 13 residues. The germline V gene has CDR1 LGHNA and CDR2 YSLEER. The germline V and J ends were trimmed by 0 bases and 3 bases, with 5 bases remaining between them. In DNA, the CDR3 is TGCGCCAGCAGCCAAGACAGGGACTATGGCTACACCTTC. Encoded protein: CASSQDRDYGYTF.

This clone has a handful of counts. The V and J genes are TRBV19 and TRBJ1-1, with D unresolved. The CDR3 is 14 residues long. The V and J ends lost 7 bases and 4 bases respectively, with 16 bases between them. Germline V lookup: CDR1 LNHDA, CDR2 SQIVND (reference sequence). The CDR3: CASTPAAYSTEAFF. CDR3 nucleotide sequence: TGTGCCAGTACCCCTGCGGCCTATTCCACTGAAGCTTTCTTT.

This chain connects TRBV27 to TRBJ1-2; D gene unclear. CDR3 length equals 13 residues. Trimming took off 5 bases at V and 8 bases at J, with 15 bases between the two ends. Per germline, CDR1 MNHEY and CDR2 SMNVEV (reference sequence). CDR3 region: CASSARRLGGYTF. In DNA, the CDR3 is TGTGCCAGCAGTGCCAGGCGGCTGGGGGGCTACACCTTC.

This chain uses TRBV11-2 with TRBJ2-7, with 11 bases lining up with TRBD2. Germline V gives CDR1 SGHAT, CDR2 FQNNGV. CDR3 length: 14 amino acids. The V and J ends lost 3 bases and 5 bases, in that order; junction bases with no gene match: 3. CDR3 in DNA: TGTGCCAGCAGCTTTACTAGCGGGAGCCACGAGCAGTACTTC. It translates to CASSFTSGSHEQYF.

The CDR3 DNA reads as TGTGCCACCAGCAGACCTTTTTTCAATCAGCCCCAGCATTTT. Its translation is CATSRPFFNQPQHF. The chain employs TRBV15 and TRBJ1-5, with D unclear. This CDR3 comprises 14 residues. V was trimmed by 2 bases and J by 3 bases, leaving 8 bases between them. Looked up from germline, CDR1 is LNHNV and CDR2 is YYDKDF (reference sequence).

The chain recombines TRBV27 with TRBJ1-5; no definite D call. V lost 10 bases, J lost 0 bases, and 22 bases lay in between. The germline V gene encodes CDR1 MNHEY and CDR2 SMNVEV (reference sequence). The CDR3 consists of 17 residues. This CDR3 reads CAIPQRWEFPSNQPQHF. The CDR3 DNA is TGTGCCATCCCCCAGCGTTGGGAATTTCCTAGCAATCAGCCCCAGCATTTT.

The rearrangement uses TRBV6-5 and TRBJ2-3; D unresolved. Trimming removed 5 bases from V and 6 bases from J, with 12 bases in between. CDR1 MNHEY and CDR2 SVGAGI come from the germline V gene. The CDR3 length is 13 residues. The CDR3 protein is CASSPGWSDTQYF. The CDR3 DNA reads as TGTGCCAGCAGTCCCGGATGGTCGGATACGCAGTATTTT.

This clone was seen only a few times. The V gene is TRBV15, the J gene TRBJ1-2; 8 positions match TRBD1. The trim removed 3 bases at V and 6 bases at J, leaving 9 bases unmatched. This CDR3 is built from 15 residues. Germline V gene data show CDR1 as LNHNV and CDR2 as YYDKDF (reference sequence). CDR3: CATSRGKDRDHGYTF. The CDR3 DNA reads TGTGCCACCAGCAGGGGCAAGGACAGGGACCATGGCTACACCTTC.